This T cell receptor beta chain was recorded in a study of T cell responses to AZD1222 COVID-19 vaccine. Trimming removed 3 bases from V and 8 bases from J; junction bases left unmatched: 6. Germline lookup yields CDR1 SGHRS and CDR2 YFSETQ. CDR3 size: 13 residues. Comments on this clone: Its matching antigen is unknown.

Study results and limitations: Vaccine-associated CD4 TCRs spanned spike, dominant at 160-218 and 743-854. Unmutated variant regions are reportedly the target of nearly half of TCRs that are spike-specific. Vaccination with two AZD1222 doses was followed by a rise in Spike-specific TCR breadth and depth.

Some clones are missing from TCRdb's copy, which holds only in-frame ones; the method was immunoSEQ multiplex PCR. The sample includes 110,000 to 150,000 clones, around 91% of them seen just once. The V call is TRBV5-1, the J call TRBJ1-2, with 8 bases aligning to TRBD1. The sequenced sample was peripheral blood, obtained on day 0 of AZD1222 vaccination. This clonotype was sampled from an adult in good health. The CDR3 DNA sequence: TGCGCCAGCAGCTGGGGACAGGCTCGGGGCTACACCTTC. Encoded protein: CASSWGQARGYTF.